These T cell receptor beta chains were read from a single sample in a study of blood T cell repertoires in COVID-19. Data came from immunoSEQ multiplex PCR; TCRdb stores just in-frame clones and leaves some out. The repertoire includes 100,000 or so clones, 70% to 90% of them detected once, and 2% to 2.5% sits in the top ten. The sequenced sample was peripheral blood. These receptors were taken from a human donor in a cohort sampled during active COVID-19. Both conserved end residues are part of each CDR3. The D gene is left open where the match is weak. The listing skips clone size in some rows; elsewhere it reads once, few, many or a size class.

clone size	D gene	V gene	J gene	CDR3 DNA	CDR3 protein
few	NA	TRBV3-1/TRBV3-2	TRBJ2-7	TGTGCCAGCAGCCCTCTAGGGGGCTTAGCGGGAATCCCCTACGAGCAGTACTTC	CASSPLGGLAGIPYEQYF
NA	TRBD2	TRBV6-5	TRBJ2-5	TGTGCCAGCAGTTACTCTGGGACTAGCGGGATGGAGACCCAGTACTTC	CASSYSGTSGMETQYF
once	TRBD1	TRBV7-9	TRBJ2-5	TGTGCCAGCAGCCCTTCCGGGACAGGGGCAGGAGAGACCCAGTACTTC	CASSPSGTGAGETQYF
NA	NA	TRBV9	TRBJ2-3	TGTGCCAGCAGCGTAGCGTCTGGGGGCGCAGATACGCAGTATTTT	CASSVASGGADTQYF
NA	NA	TRBV18	TRBJ2-3	TGTGCCAGCTCACCACGAGCAACCTACACAGATACGCAGTATTTT	CASSPRATYTDTQYF
NA	NA	TRBV28	TRBJ2-2	TGTGCCAGCACCCCATTGCTAGGCGCCGGGGAGCTGTTTTTT	CASTPLLGAGELFF
NA	NA	TRBV7-9	TRBJ2-5	TGTGCCAGCAGCTTTCTCTCTCTGGAGTCAAAAGAGACCCAGTACTTC	CASSFLSLESKETQYF
NA	NA	TRBV6-5	TRBJ1-1	TGTGCCAGCAGTTGGGACTCCCAGAACACTGAAGCTTTCTTT	CASSWDSQNTEAFF
NA	NA	TRBV6-2/TRBV6-3	TRBJ2-7	TGTGCCAGCAGTTACCCATCATACGAGCAGTACTTC	CASSYPSYEQYF
NA	NA	TRBV11-2	TRBJ2-5	TGTGCCAGCAGCCTCGGGACTTCCCAAGAGACCCAGTACTTC	CASSLGTSQETQYF
NA	NA	TRBV6-2/TRBV6-3	TRBJ2-1	TGTGCCAGCAGTTATACGGGGAGCTCCTACAATGAGCAGTTCTTC	CASSYTGSSYNEQFF
NA	TRBD1	TRBV30	TRBJ2-1	TGTGCCTGGAGTGGCGACCAGGGGGCGAGTCCCTACAATGAGCAGTTCTTC	CAWSGDQGASPYNEQFF
once	NA	TRBV9	TRBJ2-3	TGTGCCAGCAGCCGAAAGGGAGACACAGATACGCAGTATTTT	CASSRKGDTDTQYF
NA	NA	TRBV24-1	TRBJ1-3	TGTGCCACCAGTGATTCCGATAGAGATCCCGGAAACACCATATATTTT	CATSDSDRDPGNTIYF
once	NA	TRBV5-6	TRBJ1-2	TGTGCCAGCAGCCAGGACAGTAACTATGGCTACACCTTC	CASSQDSNYGYTF
few	NA	TRBV20-1	TRBJ1-2	TGCAGTGCTAGAGCAGATGGCTACACCTTC	CSARADGYTF
NA	NA	TRBV7-3	TRBJ1-5	TGTGCCAGCAGCTTATGGGGGGACCAGCCCCAGCATTTT	CASSLWGDQPQHF
NA	NA	TRBV25-1	TRBJ2-3	TGTGCCAGCAGTTTTCCAAACACAGATACGCAGTATTTT	CASSFPNTDTQYF
NA	NA	TRBV7-9	TRBJ2-5	TGTGCCAGCAGCACGACACGGGAGACGGTAGAGACCCAGTACTTC	CASSTTRETVETQYF
NA	NA	TRBV24-1	TRBJ2-7	TGTGCCACCAGATTGGAGGGGGGGGTAGTAGAGCAGTACTTC	CATRLEGGVVEQYF
few	NA	TRBV28	TRBJ1-5	TGTGCCAGCAGAAATGGGGGGACTAATCAGCCCCAGCATTTT	CASRNGGTNQPQHF
once	NA	TRBV7-2	TRBJ1-4	TGTGCCAGCAGCTTAGGAGGTCGTAGATTTGGTGAAAAACTGTTTTTT	CASSLGGRRFGEKLFF
NA	NA	TRBV11-2	TRBJ1-1	TGTGCCAGCAGCTTAGAGCCGCCAGGGTCAGCTTTCTTT	CASSLEPPGSAFF
NA	NA	TRBV5-1	TRBJ2-1	TGCGCCAGCAGCTTGACCGGCTCCTACAATGAGCAGTTCTTC	CASSLTGSYNEQFF
NA	TRBD1	TRBV20-1	TRBJ2-1	TGCAGTGGACAGGGGGGCAATGAGCAGTTCTTC	CSGQGGNEQFF
NA	NA	TRBV24-1	TRBJ2-1	TGTGCCACCAGTGCCGGGGTCCATGAGCAGTTCTTC	CATSAGVHEQFF
NA	TRBD2	TRBV27	TRBJ2-5	TGTGCCAGCAGTCGGCTAGCGGGGGGGTACGAAGGGTCGGAGACCCAGTACTTC	CASSRLAGGYEGSETQYF
NA	NA	TRBV4-2	TRBJ1-3	TGTGCCAGCAGCCCGAATCCGACAGGATCTGGAAACACCATATATTTT	CASSPNPTGSGNTIYF
NA	TRBD1	TRBV5-1	TRBJ2-3	TGCGCCAGCAGCTCGGAAGGGACAGGGGCAGGCGATACGCAGTATTTT	CASSSEGTGAGDTQYF
NA	TRBD1	TRBV30	TRBJ2-3	TGTGCCTGGAGTGCAAACAGGGGGGTGGCAGATACGCAGTATTTT	CAWSANRGVADTQYF
NA	TRBD2	TRBV5-6	TRBJ2-3	TGTGCCAGCAGCTTGGGGACCGCGGGAGTTACAGATACGCAGTATTTT	CASSLGTAGVTDTQYF
NA	NA	TRBV9	TRBJ1-2	TGTGCCAGCAGCGCCTGGACTGCGCTGTCCCATGGCTACACCTTC	CASSAWTALSHGYTF
NA	NA	TRBV4-2	TRBJ1-2	TGTGCCAGCAGCCAAGATCCTCAGGGCCTCAAAGCCCTAGGCTACACCTTC	CASSQDPQGLKALGYTF
NA	TRBD2	TRBV5-1	TRBJ2-3	TGCGCCAGCAGCTCGCAGGTAGCGGGAGGGCCCCCAGATACGCAGTATTTT	CASSSQVAGGPPDTQYF
NA	TRBD1	TRBV6-2/TRBV6-3	TRBJ2-7	TGTGCCAGCAGTTACCTCCGGACAGGACCCACCTACGAGCAGTACTTC	CASSYLRTGPTYEQYF
NA	NA	TRBV27	TRBJ1-4	TGTGCCAGCAGCGCCCGACAGAATAATGAAAAACTGTTTTTT	CASSARQNNEKLFF
few	TRBD1	TRBV6-4	TRBJ1-5	TGTGCCAGCAGTGCCCCCGACAGGGGTGGTCAGCCCCAGCATTTT	CASSAPDRGGQPQHF
few	TRBD1	TRBV6-6	TRBJ1-5	TGTGCCAGCAGTTACGCGACAGGGGATCAGCCCCAGCATTTT	CASSYATGDQPQHF